Listed below are T cell receptor beta chains from one sample, sequenced in a study of shared clonotypes between healthy human individuals. Here immunoSEQ multiplex PCR was the method, and the copy in TCRdb shows in-frame clones only, minus some. This table holds around 2,100,000 clones, less than 95% found once. Sequenced material: naive CD8+ T cells sorted from blood. Source of these receptors: a man between 18 and 35 years old in good health. CDR3s include the opening cysteine and the closing phenylalanine or tryptophan. Fields, in order: D gene, clone size, J gene, V gene, CDR3 protein, CDR3 DNA. D genes are given only for firm matches. The size field is filled for only some rows; it gives once, few, many or a size class.

D: -; size: -; J: TRBJ2-7; V: TRBV19; CDR3: CASSPFFPPLYEQYF; DNA: TGTGCCAGTAGCCCCTTCTTCCCTCCCCTTTACGAGCAGTACTTC
D: TRBD1; size: -; J: TRBJ2-7; V: TRBV14; CDR3: CASSQGPGTGLPYEQYF; DNA: TGTGCCAGCAGCCAAGGTCCCGGGACAGGCCTTCCCTACGAGCAGTACTTC
D: -; size: -; J: TRBJ1-4; V: TRBV7-2; CDR3: CASSVARDSSNEKLFF; DNA: TGTGCCAGCAGCGTTGCCCGGGACTCATCTAATGAAAAACTGTTTTTT
D: TRBD2; size: -; J: TRBJ2-7; V: TRBV9; CDR3: CASSVEQRGEKNWQYF; DNA: TGTGCCAGCAGCGTAGAACAGCGGGGGGAGAAGAATTGGCAGTACTTC
D: TRBD1; size: -; J: TRBJ1-1; V: TRBV27; CDR3: CASSLSPGGMDTEAFF; DNA: TGTGCCAGCAGTTTAAGTCCAGGGGGCATGGACACTGAAGCTTTCTTT
D: -; size: -; J: TRBJ2-7; V: TRBV19; CDR3: CASSITGFYEQYF; DNA: TGTGCCAGTAGTATAACAGGGTTCTACGAGCAGTACTTC
D: -; size: once; J: TRBJ2-2; V: TRBV5-6; CDR3: CASSFGLVNTGELFF; DNA: TGTGCCAGCAGCTTTGGGCTAGTAAACACCGGGGAGCTGTTTTTT
D: -; size: -; J: TRBJ1-3; V: TRBV10-1; CDR3: CASSEDFSGNTIYF; DNA: TGCGCCAGCAGTGAGGATTTCTCTGGAAACACCATATATTTT
D: -; size: -; J: TRBJ2-7; V: TRBV27; CDR3: CATKTNPSYYEQYF; DNA: TGTGCCACCAAAACAAATCCGTCATACTACGAGCAGTACTTC
D: -; size: -; J: TRBJ2-7; V: TRBV6-1; CDR3: CASSDGDTYYEQYF; DNA: TGTGCCAGCAGTGACGGGGACACCTACTACGAGCAGTACTTC
D: TRBD2; size: -; J: TRBJ2-2; V: TRBV5-4; CDR3: CASSSGLAGADTGELFF; DNA: TGTGCCAGCAGCTCGGGACTAGCGGGAGCCGACACCGGGGAGCTGTTTTTT
D: -; size: -; J: TRBJ1-1; V: TRBV7-8; CDR3: CASSPRTVNTEAFF; DNA: TGTGCCAGCAGCCCGAGGACAGTGAACACTGAAGCTTTCTTT
D: -; size: -; J: TRBJ1-5; V: TRBV28; CDR3: CASSLVKEANQPQHF; DNA: TGTGCCAGCAGTTTAGTAAAGGAAGCTAATCAGCCCCAGCATTTT
D: TRBD2; size: -; J: TRBJ2-3; V: TRBV4-1; CDR3: CASRLGGGGTDTQYF; DNA: TGCGCCAGCAGACTCGGCGGGGGGGGCACAGATACGCAGTATTTT
D: TRBD1; size: -; J: TRBJ2-4; V: TRBV4-3; CDR3: CASSQDQGASNIQYF; DNA: TGCGCCAGCAGCCAAGATCAGGGGGCGTCGAACATTCAGTACTTC
D: -; size: -; J: TRBJ2-5; V: TRBV5-6; CDR3: CASSLSRVSTVRQETQYF; DNA: TGTGCCAGCAGCTTGTCCCGTGTCTCGACAGTTAGGCAAGAGACCCAGTACTTC